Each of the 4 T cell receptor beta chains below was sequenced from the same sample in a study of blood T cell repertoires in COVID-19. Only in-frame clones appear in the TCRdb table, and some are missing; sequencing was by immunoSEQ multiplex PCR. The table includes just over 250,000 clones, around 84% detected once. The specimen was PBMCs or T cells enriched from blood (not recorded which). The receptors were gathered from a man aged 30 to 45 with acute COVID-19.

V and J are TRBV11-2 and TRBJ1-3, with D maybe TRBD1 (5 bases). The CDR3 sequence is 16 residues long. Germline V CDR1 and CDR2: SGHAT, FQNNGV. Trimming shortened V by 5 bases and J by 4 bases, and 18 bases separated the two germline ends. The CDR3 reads CASSLGTYRGGNTIYF. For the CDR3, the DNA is TGTGCCAGCAGCCTCGGGACTTATCGCGGCGGAAACACCATATATTTT.

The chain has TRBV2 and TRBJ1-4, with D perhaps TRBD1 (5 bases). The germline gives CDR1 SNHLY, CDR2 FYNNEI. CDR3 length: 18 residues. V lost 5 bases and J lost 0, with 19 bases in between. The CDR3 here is CASSSELAGRSTNEKLFF. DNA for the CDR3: TGTGCCAGCAGTTCGGAACTGGCAGGGCGATCAACTAATGAAAAACTGTTTTTT. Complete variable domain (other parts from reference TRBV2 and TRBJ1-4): EPEVTQTPSHQVTQMGQEVILRCVPISNHLYFYWYRQILGQKVEFLVSFYNNEISEKSEIFDDQFSVERPDGSNFTLKIRSTKLEDSAMYFCASSSELAGRSTNEKLFFGSGTQLSVL.

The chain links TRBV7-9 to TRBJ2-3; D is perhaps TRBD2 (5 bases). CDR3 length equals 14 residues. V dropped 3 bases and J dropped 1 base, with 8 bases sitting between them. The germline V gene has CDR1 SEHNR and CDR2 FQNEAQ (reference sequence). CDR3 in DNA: TGTGCCAGCAGCTTTCCCGGGGGCACAGATACGCAGTATTTT. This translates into CASSFPGGTDTQYF.

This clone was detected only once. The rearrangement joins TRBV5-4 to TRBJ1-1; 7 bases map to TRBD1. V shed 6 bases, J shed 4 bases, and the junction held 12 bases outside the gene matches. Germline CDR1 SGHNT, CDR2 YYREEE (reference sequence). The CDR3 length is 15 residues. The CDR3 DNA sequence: TGTGCCAGCACCGGAGGGGGCCGGATGGGCACTGAAGCTTTCTTT. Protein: CASTGGGRMGTEAFF.